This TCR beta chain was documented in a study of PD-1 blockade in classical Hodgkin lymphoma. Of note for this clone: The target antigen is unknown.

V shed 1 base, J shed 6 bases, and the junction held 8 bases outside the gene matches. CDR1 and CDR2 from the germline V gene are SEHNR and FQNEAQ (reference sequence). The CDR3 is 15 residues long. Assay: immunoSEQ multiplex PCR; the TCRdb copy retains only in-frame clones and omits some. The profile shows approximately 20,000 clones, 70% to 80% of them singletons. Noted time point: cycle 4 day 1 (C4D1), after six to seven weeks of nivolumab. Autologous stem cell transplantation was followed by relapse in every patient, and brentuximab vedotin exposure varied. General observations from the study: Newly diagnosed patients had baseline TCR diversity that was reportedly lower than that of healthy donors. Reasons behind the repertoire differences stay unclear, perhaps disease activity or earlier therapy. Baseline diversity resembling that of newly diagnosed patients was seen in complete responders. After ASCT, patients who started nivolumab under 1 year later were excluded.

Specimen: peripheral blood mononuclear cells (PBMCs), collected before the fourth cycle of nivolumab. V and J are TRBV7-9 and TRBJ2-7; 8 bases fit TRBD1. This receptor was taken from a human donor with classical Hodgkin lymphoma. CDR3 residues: CASSLGGRGRPEQYF. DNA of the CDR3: TGTGCCAGCAGCTTAGGCGGCAGGGGGCGCCCCGAGCAGTACTTC.